This TCR beta chain derives from a study of cytomegalovirus exposure and HLA in healthy donors. General study results and limits: Across donors, most TCRs were seen rarely, yet some public ones were widespread. An analysis done earlier found most TCR beta V segments productive about 90% or about 30% of the time. HLA restriction was apparent for most CMV-associated TCR beta chains in a later analysis.

Vbeta (60) and Jbeta (13) primers were used in the PCR. Sequenced by immunoSEQ multiplex PCR; TCRdb stores in-frame clones only, minus some. Among 130,000 or so clones listed, roughly three fifths were seen once. The CDR3 runs 13 residues. The germline V gene encodes CDR1 MNHEY and CDR2 SVGAGI. The V end was cut by 0 bases, the J end by 7 bases, with 10 bases between. Comments on this clone: Its antigen remains unknown.

This sequence originates from a woman in her thirties or forties in good health and CMV-seropositive. Source material: PBMCs. This chain links TRBV6-5 with TRBJ2-7; maybe TRBD2 (7 bases). The CDR3 reads CASSYSGGREQYF. CDR3 DNA: TGTGCCAGCAGTTACTCGGGGGGGCGGGAGCAGTACTTC.